These 26 T cell receptor beta chains were all obtained from the same sample, sequenced in a study of blood T cells in healthy people across ages. A J-beta primer mix and a sample-barcoded 5' primer were used in a second PCR of about 7 to 12 cycles. MiXCR, run by TCRdb on the 5' RACE reads, gives a single entry per CDR3 protein. The top ten clones hold around 13% of a sample with around 990,000 distinct CDR3 sequences, 30% to 40% of them seen once. Sequencing was performed on blood. The receptor set was obtained from a young man in good health.

This clonotype was recorded at least ten times. V is TRBV29-1 and J is TRBJ2-3; 12 bases match TRBD2. The ends lost 5 bases at V and 6 bases at J; junction bases unmatched: 6. Germline V gene lookup returns CDR1 SQVTM and CDR2 ANQGSEA. This CDR3 has 14 amino acids. The CDR3 here is CSVNGLAGMDTQYF. The CDR3 bases are TGCAGCGTTAATGGACTAGCGGGGATGGATACGCAGTATTTT.

This rearrangement joins TRBV6-5 to TRBJ2-4, with 7 bases aligning to TRBD2. Trimming cost V 2 bases and J 13 bases; bases outside gene matches: 14. The germline V gene has CDR1 MNHEY and CDR2 SVGAGI. The CDR3 is made up of 15 amino acids. The CDR3 nucleotides read TGTGCCAGCAGTTACGCTCTGAAGACTAGCAATGAGCAGTACTTC. Amino acid sequence: CASSYALKTSNEQYF.

The genes are TRBV9 and TRBJ1-4, with 8 bases fitting TRBD1. V shed 3 bases and J 9 bases; nucleotides not matched to a gene: 10. The CDR3 extends over 15 amino acids. CDR1 and CDR2 from the germline V gene are SGDLS and YYNGEE. This CDR3 reads CASSGQTGDYKKLFF. In DNA form, the CDR3 reads TGTGCCAGCAGCGGACAGACAGGGGATTATAAAAAACTGTTTTTT.

In this sample, this clonotype turned up a few times. The chain recombines TRBV5-1 with TRBJ2-3; 9 bases line up with TRBD2. V dropped 0 bases and J dropped 0; count of bases not matched to a gene: 8. The CDR3 totals 18 residues. CDR1 is SGHRS and CDR2 is YFSETQ in the germline V gene. The DNA of the CDR3 is TGCGCCAGCAGCTTGGTCCCTAGCGGGGAAACTAGCACAGATACGCAGTATTTT. Residues: CASSLVPSGETSTDTQYF.

Note on this clonotype: It may be a read error: a sequence one base away is much more abundant. V gene TRBV20-1 combines with J gene TRBJ2-1, with D tentatively TRBD2 (6 bases). Germline CDR1 reads DFQATT; CDR2 reads SNEGSKA (reference sequence). This CDR3 is built from 15 residues. The CDR3 is CSGGQSGLPYKEQFF. CDR3 nucleotide sequence: TGCAGTGGGGGTCAGAGCGGGCTCCCCTACAAGGAGCAGTTCTTC.

This clonotype turned up a few times. This rearrangement joins TRBV4-1 to TRBJ1-4; a possible D gene is TRBD1 (6 bases). The CDR3 length is 14 residues. V lost 1 base to trimming and J lost 7 bases, with 10 bases between them. Germline assignment: CDR1 MGHRA and CDR2 YSYEKL. The CDR3 sequence: CASSQVPGAEKLFF. CDR3 sequence (DNA): TGCGCCAGCAGCCAAGTTCCAGGGGCTGAAAAACTGTTTTTT.

The CDR3 nucleotides read TGTGCCAGCAGCTTTCCCAGACTGGAGGTGAACACTGAAGCTTTCTTT. Translating gives CASSFPRLEVNTEAFF. This chain connects TRBV11-3 to TRBJ1-1; no clear D gene. CDR3 length: 16 amino acids. V lost 3 bases, J lost 0 bases, and 14 bases lay in between. Germline-derived CDR1 and CDR2 are SGHNT and YENEEA. Using reference TRBV11-3 and TRBJ1-1 for the parts outside the CDR3, the full variable domain is EAGVVQSPRYKIIEKKQPVAFWCNPISGHNTLYWYLQNLGQGPELLIRYENEEAVDDSQLPKDRFSAERLKGVDSTLKIQPAELGDSAVYLCASSFPRLEVNTEAFFGQGTRLTVV.

This clonotype has only a few counts. V and J are TRBV20-1 and TRBJ2-3; TRBD1 matches at 7 bases. V lost 5 bases, J lost 5 bases, and 4 bases stayed unmatched. Per the germline V gene, CDR1 is DFQATT and CDR2 is SNEGSKA (reference sequence). The CDR3 runs 12 residues. CDR3 bases: TGCAGTGCTGACCCAGGGGGAGATACGCAGTATTTT. Residues: CSADPGGDTQYF.

This rearrangement joins TRBV5-1 to TRBJ1-4; 7 bases line up with TRBD1. The CDR3 runs 16 residues. Germline CDR1 and CDR2: SGHRS and YFSETQ. With V trimmed by 0 bases and J by 4 bases, 6 bases remained unmatched. The CDR3 bases are TGCGCCAGCAGCTTGGAACCGGGACAGCATAATGAAAAACTGTTTTTT. Protein sequence: CASSLEPGQHNEKLFF.

The genes are TRBV4-1 and TRBJ1-2; D is ambiguous. The length of the CDR3 is 16 residues. Trimming pared 6 bases from V and 0 bases from J, leaving 17 bases between. Per germline, CDR1 MGHRA and CDR2 YSYEKL. The CDR3 is CASRQLTATTNYGYTF. The CDR3 DNA sequence: TGCGCCAGCAGACAACTAACAGCGACTACTAACTATGGCTACACCTTC.

The chain is built from TRBV6-5 and TRBJ2-7, with 7 bases that match TRBD1. V shed 0 bases and J 7 bases; nucleotides not matched to a gene: 0. The CDR3 runs to 12 residues. The germline V gene encodes CDR1 MNHEY and CDR2 SVGAGI. The CDR3 region is CASSYSQGEQYF. CDR3 nucleotide sequence: TGTGCCAGCAGTTACTCACAGGGGGAGCAGTACTTC.

V and J are TRBV7-8 and TRBJ2-1; a weak D match, TRBD1 (6 bases). This CDR3 contains 16 residues. Germline CDR1 reads SGHVS; CDR2 reads FQNEAQ. V lost 1 base, J lost 4 bases, and 14 bases lay in between. CDR3 in amino acids: CASSLGVGDTYNEQFF. The CDR3 DNA is TGTGCCAGCAGCTTAGGAGTGGGGGACACATACAATGAGCAGTTCTTC. The whole variable domain, filled in from reference TRBV7-8 and TRBJ2-1, reads GAGVSQSPRYKVAKRGQDVALRCDPISGHVSLFWYQQALGQGPEFLTYFQNEAQLDKSGLPSDRFFAERPEGSVSTLKIQRTQQEDSAVYLCASSLGVGDTYNEQFFGPGTRLTVL.

This clonotype came up a few times. The V gene is TRBV7-3, the J gene TRBJ2-1; TRBD2 might be the D (7 bases). The CDR3 loop spans 15 amino acids. V dropped 2 bases and J dropped 6 bases, with 14 bases sitting between them. Germline CDR1 reads SGHTA; CDR2 reads FQGTGA. The CDR3 DNA reads TGTGCCAGCAGCTTAGGGGGGGGGCTGGGCAATGAGCAGTTCTTC. Protein sequence: CASSLGGGLGNEQFF.

This clonotype was observed many times. This chain uses TRBV7-8 with TRBJ2-1; D gene ambiguous. CDR3 size: 12 residues. Trimming took 1 base from V and 8 from J, leaving 6 bases between them. Per the germline V gene, CDR1 is SGHVS and CDR2 is FQNEAQ. The CDR3 loop reads CASSLVRDEQFF. As DNA, the CDR3 is TGTGCCAGCAGCTTAGTTCGAGATGAGCAGTTCTTC.

The V gene is TRBV29-1, the J gene TRBJ2-7; 8 nucleotides agree with TRBD1. Germline V gene data show CDR1 as SQVTM and CDR2 as ANQGSEA. The length of the CDR3 is 13 residues. V lost 1 base, J lost 7 bases, and 6 bases stayed unmatched. The CDR3 loop is CSVEGRQGREQYF. The CDR3 nucleotides are TGCAGCGTTGAAGGGAGACAGGGGAGGGAGCAGTACTTC.

This clonotype was observed a handful of times. The rearrangement links TRBV7-2 to TRBJ1-1, with D unclear. The CDR3 is 14 residues long. Looked up from germline, CDR1 is SGHTA and CDR2 is FQGNSA. V lost 3 bases, J lost 2 bases, and 10 bases lay in between. The DNA for the CDR3 is TGTGCCAGCAGCTTTCCGGGCCCTAACACTGAAGCTTTCTTT. This translates into CASSFPGPNTEAFF.

J is TRBJ2-3 and V is TRBV9; 10 bases line up with TRBD1. This CDR3 is 15 amino acids long. V was pared by 4 bases and J by 4 bases, with 6 bases of the junction left unmatched. CDR1 and CDR2 (germline): SGDLS, YYNGEE. The CDR3 DNA is TGTGCCAGCAGCCGTCCCGGGACAGGGGCAGATACGCAGTATTTT. Translating it yields CASSRPGTGADTQYF. Full variable domain (remainder filled in from reference TRBV9 and TRBJ2-3): DSGVTQTPKHLITATGQRVTLRCSPRSGDLSVYWYQQSLDQGLQFLIQYYNGEERAKGNILERFSAQQFPDLHSELNLSSLELGDSALYFCASSRPGTGADTQYFGPGTRLTVL.

The chain has TRBV20-1 and TRBJ2-5; TRBD2 matches at 7 bases. The CDR3 extends over 14 amino acids. CDR1 is DFQATT, CDR2 SNEGSKA, per germline (reference sequence). The V segment lost 0 bases and the J segment 3 bases; nucleotides outside the gene matches: 4. CDR3 sequence (DNA): TGCAGTGCTAGAGATAAGCGGGGAAAAGAGACCCAGTACTTC. Its translation: CSARDKRGKETQYF.

This clonotype appeared a few times. This sequence joins TRBV20-1 and TRBJ2-1; D possibly corresponds to TRBD1 (6 bases). Germline assignment: CDR1 DFQATT and CDR2 SNEGSKA (reference sequence). Trimming cost V 6 bases and J 7 bases, with 19 bases left between them. The CDR3 sequence is 14 residues long. The CDR3 bases are TGCAGTGCAAACCGGCCCCAGGGGCGAAATGAGCAGTTCTTC. Translating it yields CSANRPQGRNEQFF.

The chain joins TRBV4-3 to TRBJ2-5, with a tentative D call TRBD2 (5 bases). The last part of the DNA fits TRBJ2-4 better; the J call may be wrong. There are 16 residues in the CDR3. Germline CDR1 is LGHNA and CDR2 is YSLEER. CDR3: CASSQEAGGSKNIQYF. CDR3 nucleotide sequence: TGCGCCAGCAGCCAAGAGGCGGGTGGGTCCAAAAACATTCAGTACTTC.

This clonotype was counted between two and nine times. The chain couples TRBV12-3 or TRBV12-4 to TRBJ2-5; tentative D call: TRBD1 (7 bases). CDR3 length equals 15 residues. Trimming removed 2 bases from V and 5 bases from J, with 15 bases in between. CDR3 residues: CASSLNLQGRETQYF. CDR3 DNA sequence: TGTGCCAGCAGTTTAAATCTACAGGGGAGGGAGACCCAGTACTTC.

J is TRBJ1-6 and V is TRBV4-1, with D possibly being TRBD1 (5 bases). The V and J ends lost 0 bases and 5 bases respectively, with 11 bases between them. CDR3 length: 16 amino acids. Germline CDR1 MGHRA, CDR2 YSYEKL. The CDR3 here is CASSQDDARDNSPLHF. CDR3 DNA sequence: TGCGCCAGCAGCCAAGATGACGCCAGGGATAATTCACCCCTCCACTTT.

The count of this clonotype is one. The chain carries TRBV7-9 and TRBJ1-2; maybe TRBD1 (6 bases). The CDR3 contains 12 residues. In germline, CDR1 is SEHNR, CDR2 FQNEAQ (reference sequence). Trimming removed 6 bases at V and 8 bases at J, with 13 bases between. Here the CDR3 DNA reads TGTGCCAGCAGATCAGGGGATTGGGGCTACACCTTC. Translating it yields CASRSGDWGYTF. Combining the CDR3 with reference TRBV7-9 and TRBJ1-2 gives the whole variable domain DTGVSQNPRHKITKRGQNVTFRCDPISEHNRLYWYRQTLGQGPEFLTYFQNEAQLEKSRLLSDRFSAERPKGSFSTLEIQRTEQGDSAMYLCASRSGDWGYTFGSGTRLTVV.

The gene calls are TRBV9 and TRBJ2-6; D gene uncertain. Germline V gives CDR1 SGDLS, CDR2 YYNGEE. The V end was cut by 3 bases, the J end by 1 base, with 11 bases between. There are 16 residues in the CDR3. CDR3 amino acids: CASSGSDRSGANVLTF. CDR3 nucleotide sequence: TGTGCCAGCAGCGGCAGTGATAGATCTGGGGCCAACGTCCTGACTTTC.

This clonotype occurred a few times. This may be a read error: a much more frequent sequence differs by one nucleotide. The chain carries TRBV20-1 and TRBJ2-3; a weak D match, TRBD1 (6 bases). The CDR3 totals 15 residues. Germline V gene data show CDR1 as DFQATT and CDR2 as SNEGSKA (reference sequence). The ends were cut back, 6 bases at V and 10 bases at J, with 26 bases in the middle. The chain's CDR3 is CSARADRIYEDAQYF. The CDR3 DNA follows: TGCAGTGCACGTGCCGACAGGATTTATGAGGATGCGCAGTATTTT.

This rearrangement joins TRBV19 to TRBJ2-2, with 7 bases fitting TRBD1. CDR1 LNHDA and CDR2 SQIVND come from the germline V gene (reference sequence). The ends lost 6 bases at V and 5 bases at J; junction bases unmatched: 6. This CDR3 contains 14 residues. The CDR3 sequence is CASSPQGRTGELFF. CDR3 bases: TGTGCCAGTAGCCCACAGGGGAGAACCGGGGAGCTGTTTTTT. The full variable domain, its missing parts supplied by reference TRBV19 and TRBJ2-2, is DGGITQSPKYLFRKEGQNVTLSCEQNLNHDAMYWYRQDPGQGLRLIYYSQIVNDFQKGDIAEGYSVSREKKESFPLTVTSAQKNPTAFYLCASSPQGRTGELFFGEGSRLTVL.